The 13 T cell receptor beta chains below come from one sample, sequenced in a study of radiotherapy plus CTLA-4 blockade in lung cancer (dated by TCRdb to 2017 to 2018). Library preparation employed the immunoSEQ multiplex PCR assay. TCRdb mirrors the immuneACCESS table, restricted to in-frame sequences. Some clones are absent from its copies; in checked studies, under half trace to an unresolved V gene, and the reason for the others is unknown. This sample holds about 59,000 clones; approximately 67% were observed only once. Together, the top ten hold about 8.9% of the sample. The source was peripheral blood, collected from a patient treated with radiotherapy plus ipilimumab. The receptor set was obtained from a human donor with non-small cell lung cancer whose response to radiotherapy plus ipilimumab could not be evaluated.

This sequence joins TRBV5-1 and TRBJ2-1; TRBD2 aligns across 13 bases. V was clipped by 4 bases and J by 7 bases; unmatched bases: 8. Germline V gene lookup returns CDR1 SGHRS and CDR2 YFSETQ. The CDR3 is 16 residues long. CDR3 sequence: CASSRGLAGAGNEQFF. In DNA, the CDR3 is TGCGCCAGCAGCCGCGGACTAGCGGGGGCGGGGAATGAGCAGTTCTTC.

The CDR3 loop reads CASSPGTGSYNEQFF. For the CDR3, the DNA is TGTGCCAGCAGCCCGGGGACTGGCTCCTACAATGAGCAGTTCTTC. This rearrangement joins TRBV5-6 to TRBJ2-1, with D possibly matching TRBD2 (6 bases). Germline CDR1 is SGHDT and CDR2 is YYEEEE. With 4 bases removed from V and 0 bases from J, the gap between germline ends came to 11 bases. This CDR3 contains 15 residues.

The chain combines TRBV7-9 with TRBJ2-1; no reliable D call. This CDR3 is 16 amino acids long. CDR1 is SEHNR and CDR2 is FQNEAQ in the germline V gene (reference sequence). Between the trimmed V and J ends, which lost 1 base and 3 bases, there was a span of 13 bases. The CDR3 loop is CASSLGPDSLYNEQFF. The CDR3 DNA is TGTGCCAGCAGCTTAGGGCCTGACTCGCTCTACAATGAGCAGTTCTTC. The full variable domain, rest sourced from reference TRBV7-9 and TRBJ2-1, is DTGVSQNPRHKITKRGQNVTFRCDPISEHNRLYWYRQTLGQGPEFLTYFQNEAQLEKSRLLSDRFSAERPKGSFSTLEIQRTEQGDSAMYLCASSLGPDSLYNEQFFGPGTRLTVL.

The CDR3 region has the DNA TGTGCCAGCAGCTGGACCGGACTAGCGGGAGTAGAGACCCAGTACTTC. Translated, it gives CASSWTGLAGVETQYF. This chain joins TRBV7-3 and TRBJ2-5; 13 bases align to TRBD2. The length of the CDR3 is 16 residues. Germline V gene data show CDR1 as SGHTA and CDR2 as FQGTGA. The V gene end was trimmed by 4 bases and the J gene end by 4 bases; junction bases not matched to a gene: 6.

Concerning this clone: At one of its ends the junction is not consistent with the germline gene, which may arise from a read error. Other DNA sequences of this sample code for an identical CDR3. The chain links TRBV7-3 to TRBJ2-3; 9 positions agree with TRBD2. Germline V lookup: CDR1 SGHTA, CDR2 FQGTGA. There are 19 residues in the CDR3. CDR3 coding DNA: TGTGCCAGCAGCCTAACTTCATGGGGTAGCGGGGGCCTCACAGATACGCAGTATTTT. Its protein is CASSLTSWGSGGLTDTQYF.

V usage is TRBV27 and J usage is TRBJ1-5; 9 positions agree with TRBD1. CDR1 MNHEY and CDR2 SMNVEV come from the germline V gene (reference sequence). V dropped 4 bases and J dropped 3; count of bases not matched to a gene: 7. This CDR3 is 16 amino acids long. The CDR3: CASSSSGTGYNQPQHF. The CDR3 nucleotides are TGTGCCAGCAGTTCATCCGGGACAGGGTACAATCAGCCCCAGCATTTT.

The chain carries TRBV4-1 and TRBJ1-1, with D tentatively TRBD1 (5 bases). V dropped 2 bases and J dropped 8 bases, with 12 bases sitting between them. The CDR3 loop spans 13 amino acids. Germline V gives CDR1 MGHRA, CDR2 YSYEKL. CDR3 sequence reads: CASSQPWPGEAFF. CDR3 coding DNA: TGCGCCAGCAGCCAACCGTGGCCAGGGGAAGCTTTCTTT.

The rearrangement uses TRBV27 and TRBJ2-7, with D tentatively TRBD1 (6 bases). Looked up from germline, CDR1 is MNHEY and CDR2 is SMNVEV (reference sequence). The CDR3 extends over 13 amino acids. With 5 bases removed from V and 4 bases from J, the gap between germline ends came to 12 bases. The CDR3 bases are TGTGCCAGCAGTCGGGACACCGTATACGAGCAGTACTTC. Residues: CASSRDTVYEQYF.

The chain is built from TRBV5-4 and TRBJ1-1; a possible D gene is TRBD1 (5 bases). This CDR3 spans 14 amino acids. Per the germline V gene, CDR1 is SGHNT and CDR2 is YYREEE (reference sequence). Trimming removed 4 bases at V and 3 bases at J, with 13 bases between. The CDR3 bases are TGTGCCAGCAGCCTCTCCGGGGGGGACACTGAAGCTTTCTTT. This translates into CASSLSGGDTEAFF.

V and J are TRBV6-4 and TRBJ2-1; 9 bases are shared with TRBD1. Unmatched junction bases numbered 5, after V lost 3 bases and J lost 5 bases. The germline V gene encodes CDR1 MRHNA and CDR2 SNTAGT. This CDR3 spans 15 amino acids. The CDR3 DNA reads as TGTGCCAGCAGTGAGTCGGGACAGGGCAACAATGAGCAGTTCTTC. Protein sequence: CASSESGQGNNEQFF.

This clone turned up a few times. At the DNA level, this CDR3 is encoded by other sequences in the same sample as well. This chain uses TRBV28 with TRBJ1-5; tentatively, D is TRBD1 (5 bases). With 6 bases removed from V and 1 base from J, the gap between germline ends came to 10 bases. The V gene's germline CDR1 is MDHEN and CDR2 SYDVKM. This CDR3 has 14 residues. Here the CDR3 DNA reads TGTGCCAGCAGCCGAAGACAGAGCAATCAGCCCCAGCATTTT. As protein: CASSRRQSNQPQHF.

The chain uses TRBV29-1 and TRBJ1-6, with D perhaps TRBD1 (5 bases). The CDR3 runs 14 residues. Germline values: CDR1 SQVTM, CDR2 ANQGSEA. Trimming shortened V by 5 bases and J by 10 bases, and 18 bases separated the two germline ends. The CDR3 DNA reads as TGCAGCGTTTCCTCCGGCGGGGGAGACTCACCCCTCCACTTT. Translating gives CSVSSGGGDSPLHF.

This clone was found a few times. V usage is TRBV7-2 and J usage is TRBJ2-7; 8 nucleotides agree with TRBD2. The V and J ends lost 7 bases and 6 bases, in that order; junction bases with no gene match: 14. CDR1 is SGHTA, CDR2 FQGNSA, per germline. The CDR3 spans 15 residues. CDR3 region: CASTPLRGGVGEQYF. Written as DNA, the CDR3 is TGTGCCAGCACCCCCCTACGGGGGGGGGTGGGCGAGCAGTACTTC.